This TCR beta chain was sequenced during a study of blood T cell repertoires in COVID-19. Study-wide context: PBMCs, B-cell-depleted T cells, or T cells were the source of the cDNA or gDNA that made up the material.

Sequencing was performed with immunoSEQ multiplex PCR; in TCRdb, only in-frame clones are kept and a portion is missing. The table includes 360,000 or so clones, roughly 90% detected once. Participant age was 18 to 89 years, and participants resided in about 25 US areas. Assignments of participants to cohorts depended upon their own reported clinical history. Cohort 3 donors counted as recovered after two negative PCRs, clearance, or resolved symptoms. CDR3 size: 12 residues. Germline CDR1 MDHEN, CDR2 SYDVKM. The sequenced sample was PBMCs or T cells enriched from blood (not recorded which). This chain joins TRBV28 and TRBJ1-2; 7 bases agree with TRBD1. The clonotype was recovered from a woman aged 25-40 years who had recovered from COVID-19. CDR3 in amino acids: CASSTGTYGYTF. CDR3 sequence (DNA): TGTGCTTCTTCGACAGGGACCTATGGCTACACCTTC.